This T cell receptor (beta chain) was profiled in a study of blood T cell repertoires in COVID-19 (dated by TCRdb to about 2020). General notes on the study: The collaborator samples originated in the United States, Italy and Spain and spanned the acute and convalescent phases of COVID-19. Where available, HLA class I and class II types were taken from metadata supplied by the sample provider and were not determined by assay-based typing. Nearly every sample came with metadata listing a de-identified subject ID, COVID-19 status, age in years and sex. The samples were drawn from two sources: the first 160 participants of the ongoing ImmuneRACE study, and over 1,000 subjects contributed by 6 global collaborators. Deeply sampled blood TCRbeta repertoires from subjects exposed to, actively infected with, or recovered from COVID-19 were included in the dataset. A freely available public database, intended as a resource for researchers studying the immune response to SARS-CoV-2, is where the repertoires were released. The prospective study material was composed of cDNA or gDNA derived from T cells, B-cell-depleted T cells, or PBMCs.

The immunoSEQ Assay, a bias-controlled multiplex PCR, was used to amplify TCRbeta CDR3 regions from genomic DNA. Concerning the study's data processing: The number of nucleated cells in each sample was estimated from the amplification of reference gene primers within the assay. To quantify the absolute abundance of each unique TCRbeta CDR3 rearrangement, sequence reads were collapsed and filtered. Productive Simpson clonality was computed per sample as the square root of Simpson's diversity index over productive rearrangements. TCRdb took over this immuneACCESS table, retaining in-frame rearrangements with V and J assigned. Such tables are incomplete; in checked studies, under half of the missing clones stem from an unresolved V gene, and the remainder is unexplained. V, J and clone size were drawn from that table, and D and trimming were deduced from the DNA. This sample holds about 100,000 clones; roughly nine tenths were observed only once. About 1.9% of the sample lies in the top ten.

The collaborating institutions used their own protocols to collect whole blood in K2EDTA tubes. For TCRbeta analysis, collaborators shipped samples in one of three forms: frozen whole blood, isolated PBMCs, or DNA extracted from either of those sample types. Reading the germline V gene gives CDR1 SGHVS and CDR2 FNYEAQ. CDR3 length: 13 amino acids, cysteine to phenylalanine. Left in the record is the CDR3 DNA by itself, 39 bases read in frame from the first base. Unmatched junction bases come to 6, with V trimmed by 4 bases and J by 10 bases. As for this clone: Its antigen is currently not known. No base quality values were provided; no much bigger clone lies one nucleotide off.

Study-wide conclusions, independent of this receptor: Clinical and demographic metadata were provided uncurated, with the amount varying by source and participant.

This sequence originates from a man aged 45 to 65 with active COVID-19. Input material: peripheral blood. The chain is assembled from TRBV7-6 and TRBJ2-1; TRBD1 aligns with 8 central bases. The CDR3 region has the sequence CASSSPTGEEQFF. DNA sequence: TGTGCCAGCAGCTCCCCGACAGGGGAGGAGCAGTTCTTC.